This paragraph covers one TCR beta chain sequence. These data are taken from a study of early T cells in non-severe SARS-CoV-2 infection. Trimming removed 5 bases at V and 4 bases at J, with 11 bases between. This CDR3 has 12 amino acids. CDR1 is SQVTM and CDR2 is ANQGSEA in the germline V gene. TCRdb used MiXCR to reprocess the 5' RACE reads, holding one entry per CDR3 protein. Of 70,000 or so distinct CDR3 sequences listed, approximately 12% are singletons. The gene calls are TRBV29-1 and TRBJ1-1; D is unclear. Sample: whole blood. This TCR was sampled from an adult who was a healthcare worker with PCR-confirmed SARS-CoV-2 infection or an uninfected control (not recorded which). CDR3 nucleotides: TGCAGCGTTAATCCGAAGACCACTGAAGCTTTCTTT. It encodes CSVNPKTTEAFF.